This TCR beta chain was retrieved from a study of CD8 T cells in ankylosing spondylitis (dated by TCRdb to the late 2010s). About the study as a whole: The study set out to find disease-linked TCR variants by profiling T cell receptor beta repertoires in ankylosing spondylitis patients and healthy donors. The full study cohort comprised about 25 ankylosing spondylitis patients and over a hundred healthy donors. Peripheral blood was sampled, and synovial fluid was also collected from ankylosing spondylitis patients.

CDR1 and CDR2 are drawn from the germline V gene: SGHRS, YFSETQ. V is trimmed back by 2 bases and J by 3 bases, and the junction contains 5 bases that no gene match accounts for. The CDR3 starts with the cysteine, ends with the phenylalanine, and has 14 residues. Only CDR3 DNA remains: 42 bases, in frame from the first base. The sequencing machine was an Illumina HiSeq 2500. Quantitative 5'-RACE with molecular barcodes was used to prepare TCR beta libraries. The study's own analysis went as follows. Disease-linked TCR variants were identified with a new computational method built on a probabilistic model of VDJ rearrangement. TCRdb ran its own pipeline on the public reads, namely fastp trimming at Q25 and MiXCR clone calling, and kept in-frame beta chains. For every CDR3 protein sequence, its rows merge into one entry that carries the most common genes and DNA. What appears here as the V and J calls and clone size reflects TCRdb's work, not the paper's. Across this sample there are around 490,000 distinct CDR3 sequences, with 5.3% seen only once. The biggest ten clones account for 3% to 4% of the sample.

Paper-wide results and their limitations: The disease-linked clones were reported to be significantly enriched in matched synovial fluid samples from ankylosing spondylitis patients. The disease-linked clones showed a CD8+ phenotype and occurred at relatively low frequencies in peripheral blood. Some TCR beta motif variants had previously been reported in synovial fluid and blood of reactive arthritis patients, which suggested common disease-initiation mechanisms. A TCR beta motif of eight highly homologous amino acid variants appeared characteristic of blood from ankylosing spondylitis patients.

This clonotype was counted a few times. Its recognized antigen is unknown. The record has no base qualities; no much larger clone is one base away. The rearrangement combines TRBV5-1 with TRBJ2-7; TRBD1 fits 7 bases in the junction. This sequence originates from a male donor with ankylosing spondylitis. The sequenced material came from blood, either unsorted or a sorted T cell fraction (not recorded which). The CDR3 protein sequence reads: CASSFQGVDYEQYF. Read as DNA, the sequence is TGCGCCAGCAGCTTTCAGGGGGTCGACTACGAGCAGTACTTC.